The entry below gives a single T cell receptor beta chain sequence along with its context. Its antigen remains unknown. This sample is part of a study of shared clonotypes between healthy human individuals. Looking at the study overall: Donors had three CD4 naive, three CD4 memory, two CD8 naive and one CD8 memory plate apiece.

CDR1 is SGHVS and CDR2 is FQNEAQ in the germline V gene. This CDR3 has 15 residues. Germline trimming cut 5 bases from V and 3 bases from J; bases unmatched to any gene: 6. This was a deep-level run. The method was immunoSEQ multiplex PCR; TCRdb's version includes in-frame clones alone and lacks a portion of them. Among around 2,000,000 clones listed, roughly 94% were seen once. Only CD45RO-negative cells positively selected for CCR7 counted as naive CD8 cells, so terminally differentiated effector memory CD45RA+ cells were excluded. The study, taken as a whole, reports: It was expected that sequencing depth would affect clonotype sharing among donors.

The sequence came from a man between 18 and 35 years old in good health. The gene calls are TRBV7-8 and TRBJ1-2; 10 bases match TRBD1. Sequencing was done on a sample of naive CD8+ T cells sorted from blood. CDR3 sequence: CASSAGQGLHYGYTF. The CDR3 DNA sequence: TGTGCCAGCAGCGCGGGACAGGGGTTACACTATGGCTACACCTTC.